These 24 T cell receptor beta chains were sequenced from one sample in a study of blood T cell repertoires in COVID-19. The data were produced by immunoSEQ multiplex PCR, yet TCRdb's version contains in-frame clones alone and is incomplete. The repertoire holds just under 95,000 clones, with over 70% as singletons. The sequenced sample was peripheral blood. The receptors derive from a man aged 50-59 years who had recovered from COVID-19.

The V and J genes are TRBV7-9 and TRBJ1-1; 7 nucleotides match TRBD1. V gave up 2 bases and J gave up 1 base; unmatched junction bases: 7. This CDR3 region has 16 residues. The germline CDR1 and CDR2 sequences are SEHNR and FQNEAQ (reference sequence). CDR3 sequence (DNA): TGTGCCAGCAGCTTACCACTTGACAGGGCGAACACTGAAGCTTTCTTT. Translation gives CASSLPLDRANTEAFF. Using reference TRBV7-9 and TRBJ1-1 for the parts outside the CDR3, the full variable domain is DTGVSQNPRHKITKRGQNVTFRCDPISEHNRLYWYRQTLGQGPEFLTYFQNEAQLEKSRLLSDRFSAERPKGSFSTLEIQRTEQGDSAMYLCASSLPLDRANTEAFFGQGTRLTVV.

This chain joins TRBV10-1 and TRBJ2-3; perhaps TRBD2 as D (5 bases). This CDR3 has 17 residues. CDR1 and CDR2 from the germline V gene are WNHNN and SYGVQD (reference sequence). Deletions cut 4 bases from V and 5 bases from J, with 22 bases between. The CDR3 region has the DNA TGCGCCAGCAGTGTCGTCTGGGAAGACATCGAGGGAGATACGCAGTATTTT. Amino acid sequence: CASSVVWEDIEGDTQYF.

This clone was seen a handful of times. The chain carries TRBV4-1 and TRBJ2-7; tentatively, D is TRBD2 (5 bases). Germline-derived CDR1 and CDR2 are MGHRA and YSYEKL. This CDR3 is built from 15 residues. V gave up 2 bases and J gave up 6 bases, with 17 bases separating them. CDR3 DNA sequence: TGCGCCAGCAGCCAATCGTCTAGCCATCCTCTCGAGCAGTACTTC. It specifies CASSQSSSHPLEQYF.

The genes are TRBV30 and TRBJ2-7; no definite D call. Trimming took 0 bases from V and 3 from J, leaving 6 bases between them. Per the germline V gene, CDR1 is GTSNPN and CDR2 is SVGIG (reference sequence). The CDR3 runs 12 residues. The CDR3 sequence is CAWSVSGYEQYF. CDR3 sequence (DNA): TGTGCCTGGAGTGTATCGGGCTACGAGCAGTACTTC.

This sequence joins TRBV7-9 and TRBJ1-3; D unclear. Germline loops: CDR1 SEHNR, CDR2 FQNEAQ (reference sequence). The CDR3 totals 17 residues. V dropped 3 bases and J dropped 0 bases, with 15 bases sitting between them. Here the CDR3 reads CASSFVADTGSGNTIYF. CDR3 nucleotide sequence: TGTGCCAGCAGCTTTGTCGCGGATACCGGCTCTGGAAACACCATATATTTT.

V and J are TRBV6-5 and TRBJ2-7, with 11 nucleotides matching TRBD1. V lost 10 bases to trimming and J lost 5 bases; unmatched junction nucleotides: 7. This CDR3 is 13 amino acids long. Germline V gene sequence: CDR1 MNHEY, CDR2 SVGAGI. The CDR3 sequence: CATRRTGGDEQYF. The CDR3 DNA sequence: TGTGCCACCCGACGGACAGGGGGCGACGAGCAGTACTTC.

The V gene is TRBV7-2, the J gene TRBJ2-1; D is uncertain. The length of the CDR3 is 15 residues. Trimming cost V 4 bases and J 0 bases, with 10 bases left between them. Per the germline V gene, CDR1 is SGHTA and CDR2 is FQGNSA. CDR3 sequence (DNA): TGTGCCAGCAGCTATCGATCGAGCTCCTACAATGAGCAGTTCTTC. This translates into CASSYRSSSYNEQFF.

This clone was picked up a small number of times. V and J are TRBV6-2 or TRBV6-3 and TRBJ2-1; TRBD2 matches 10 bases. The germline V gene has CDR1 MNHEY and CDR2 SVGEGT. The CDR3 length is 16 residues. Germline trimming cut 6 bases from V and 0 bases from J; bases unmatched to any gene: 5. For the CDR3, the DNA is TGTGCCAGCAGCATTTTAGCGGGAGGCTCCTACAATGAGCAGTTCTTC. Encoded protein: CASSILAGGSYNEQFF.

This clone was picked up one time. This chain connects TRBV23-1 to TRBJ1-1; D is unclear. TRBV23-1 is treated as an ORF (open reading frame) with a function not yet certain. V lost 7 bases and J 4 bases, leaving 7 bases between the germline ends. This CDR3 is built from 11 residues. This CDR3 reads CASTEITEAFF. CDR3 bases: TGCGCCAGCACGGAGATCACTGAAGCTTTCTTT.

The chain links TRBV24-1 to TRBJ2-5, with D possibly matching TRBD1 (6 bases). The length of the CDR3 is 16 residues. CDR1 is KGHDR and CDR2 is SFDVKD in the germline V gene. The ends were cut back, 3 bases at V and 4 bases at J, with 17 bases in the middle. The CDR3 loop is CATSDPPRGAGETQYF. CDR3 nucleotide sequence: TGTGCCACCAGTGATCCCCCCAGGGGCGCCGGAGAGACCCAGTACTTC.

This clone appeared a few times. The gene calls are TRBV2 and TRBJ2-1; D possibly corresponds to TRBD1 (6 bases). The CDR3 is 15 residues long. Germline V gene data show CDR1 as SNHLY and CDR2 as FYNNEI. V lost 0 bases to trimming and J lost 3 bases, with 9 bases between them. The DNA of the CDR3 is TGTGCCAGCAGTGAAGCGATACAGGGCTACAATGAGCAGTTCTTC. Encoded protein: CASSEAIQGYNEQFF.

The chain combines TRBV18 with TRBJ1-2; D is perhaps TRBD1 (6 bases). Germline V gene sequence: CDR1 KGHSH, CDR2 LQKENI. This CDR3 has 15 amino acids. Trimming pared 6 bases from V and 5 bases from J, leaving 19 bases between. CDR3 nucleotides: TGTGCCAGCTCGTCGTCGGACAGCAAACTTTATGGCTACACCTTC. This sequence encodes CASSSSDSKLYGYTF.

V and J are TRBV15 and TRBJ2-5; no clear D gene. Per germline, CDR1 LNHNV and CDR2 YYDKDF (reference sequence). Trimming pared 5 bases from V and 5 bases from J, leaving 15 bases between. The CDR3 spans 14 residues. Here the CDR3 DNA reads TGTGCCACCAGCGACATTCGCTTGCAGGAGACCCAGTACTTC. It specifies CATSDIRLQETQYF.

V usage is TRBV7-9 and J usage is TRBJ1-1; TRBD1 might be the D (6 bases). The CDR3 totals 12 residues. Germline values: CDR1 SEHNR, CDR2 FQNEAQ (reference sequence). Deletions cut 5 bases from V and 7 bases from J, with 11 bases between. As DNA, the CDR3 is TGTGCCAGCAGCCTCGAGACAGGTGAAGCTTTCTTT. It is translated as CASSLETGEAFF.

The rearrangement links TRBV24-1 to TRBJ2-3, with 7 bases that match TRBD2. CDR3 length: 14 residues. Germline lookup yields CDR1 KGHDR and CDR2 SFDVKD. V lost 4 bases to trimming and J lost 8 bases; unmatched junction nucleotides: 8. CDR3 residues: CATSEPLAAGTQYF. CDR3 bases: TGTGCCACCAGTGAGCCCCTAGCGGCCGGTACGCAGTATTTT.

This clone was counted once. This chain joins TRBV12-3 or TRBV12-4 and TRBJ1-6; D perhaps matches TRBD1 (5 bases). This CDR3 is built from 13 residues. V was clipped by 3 bases and J by 10 bases, with 10 bases between them. CDR3 sequence reads: CASSLQGGSPLHF. The CDR3, as DNA: TGTGCCAGCAGTTTGCAGGGTGGCTCACCCCTCCACTTT.

The gene calls are TRBV3-1 (or the pseudogene TRBV3-2) and TRBJ2-4, with D perhaps matching TRBD1 (6 bases). With 1 base removed from V and 3 bases from J, the gap between germline ends came to 10 bases. The CDR3 covers 15 residues. Germline V lookup: CDR1 LGHDT, CDR2 YNNKEL (reference sequence). The DNA for the CDR3 is TGTGCCAGCAGCCAAGCAGGGGTCGACAAAAACATTCAGTACTTC. Translation: CASSQAGVDKNIQYF.

This clone was seen a few times. The chain has TRBV29-1 and TRBJ2-7; D gene ambiguous. This CDR3 has 11 amino acids. Per the germline V gene, CDR1 is SQVTM and CDR2 is ANQGSEA. Trimming removed 3 bases at V and 5 bases at J, with 8 bases between. Written as DNA, the CDR3 is TGCAGCGTTGAGGTCTATGACGAGCAGTACTTC. This translates into CSVEVYDEQYF.

The chain uses TRBV28 and TRBJ1-5, with D unresolved. The V gene lost 6 bases and the J gene lost 7 bases, with 13 bases spanning the gap. The CDR3 runs 13 residues. Germline V gene data show CDR1 as MDHEN and CDR2 as SYDVKM. This CDR3 reads CASRLLERQPQHF. The CDR3 DNA reads as TGTGCCAGCAGGCTTTTAGAACGACAGCCCCAGCATTTT. The variable domain in full, with the rest retrieved from reference TRBV28 and TRBJ1-5, is DVKVTQSSRYLVKRTGEKVFLECVQDMDHENMFWYRQDPGLGLRLIYFSYDVKMKEKGDIPEGYSVSREKKERFSLILESASTNQTSMYLCASRLLERQPQHFGDGTRLSIL.

The table lists this clone with a count of one. The chain couples TRBV4-1 to TRBJ2-7; D gene unclear. CDR3 length equals 13 residues. Germline loops: CDR1 MGHRA, CDR2 YSYEKL. With 1 base removed from V and 3 bases from J, the gap between germline ends came to 7 bases. CDR3 nucleotides: TGCGCCAGCAGCCAAGCACTCGGCTACGAGCAGTACTTC. This sequence encodes CASSQALGYEQYF.

This chain uses TRBV3-1 (or the pseudogene TRBV3-2) with TRBJ1-2, with TRBD1 matching over 9 bases. This CDR3 has 15 residues. Germline values: CDR1 LGHDT, CDR2 YNNKEL (reference sequence). J lost 8 bases, V lost 0 bases, and 7 bases had no gene match. CDR3 in DNA: TGTGCCAGCAGCCAAGATGGGACAGGGATTGGCGGCTACACCTTC. Translated, it gives CASSQDGTGIGGYTF.

This chain uses TRBV4-1 with TRBJ1-5; 11 nucleotides line up with TRBD1. The CDR3 loop spans 16 amino acids. Losses at the gene ends were 1 base for V and 6 bases for J; bases not matched to a gene: 5. Germline CDR1 and CDR2: MGHRA and YSYEKL. Here the CDR3 DNA reads TGCGCCAGCAGCCAAGGGACAGGGGGCAGGGCTCAGCCCCAGCATTTT. Translation: CASSQGTGGRAQPQHF.

This chain connects TRBV10-3 to TRBJ2-5; tentatively, D is TRBD2 (6 bases). The V gene's germline CDR1 is ENHRY and CDR2 SYGVKD. The CDR3 extends over 13 amino acids. The ends were cut back, 8 bases at V and 4 bases at J, with 14 bases in the middle. The CDR3 bases are TGTGCCATCGAAAGCGGAGGGAGAGAGACCCAGTACTTC. Translation: CAIESGGRETQYF.

The sample holds one count of this clone. The chain carries TRBV9 and TRBJ2-3; tentative D call: TRBD1 (5 bases). CDR3 size: 13 residues. Between the trimmed V and J ends, which lost 3 bases and 5 bases, there was a span of 10 bases. Germline V gene lookup returns CDR1 SGDLS and CDR2 YYNGEE. The CDR3 DNA follows: TGTGCCAGCAGCGGGCAGGGAAAAGATACGCAGTATTTT. Protein: CASSGQGKDTQYF.